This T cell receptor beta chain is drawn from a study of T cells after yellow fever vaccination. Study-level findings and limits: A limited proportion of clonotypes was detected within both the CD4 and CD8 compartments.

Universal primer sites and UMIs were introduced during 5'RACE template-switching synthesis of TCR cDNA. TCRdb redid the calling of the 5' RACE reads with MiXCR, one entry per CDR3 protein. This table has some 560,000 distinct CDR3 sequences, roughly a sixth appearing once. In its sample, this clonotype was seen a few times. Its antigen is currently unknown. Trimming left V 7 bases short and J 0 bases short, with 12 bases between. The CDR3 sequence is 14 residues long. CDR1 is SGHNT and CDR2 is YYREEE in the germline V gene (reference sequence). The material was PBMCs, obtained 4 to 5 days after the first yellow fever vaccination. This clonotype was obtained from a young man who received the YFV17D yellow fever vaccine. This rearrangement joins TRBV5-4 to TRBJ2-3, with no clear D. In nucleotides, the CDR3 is TGTGCCAGCTGGACCGGAGCTAGCACAGATACGCAGTATTTT. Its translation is CASWTGASTDTQYF.